This T cell receptor beta chain was captured in a study of regulatory T cells in long-lasting Graves disease. Trimming removed 4 bases at V and 6 bases at J, with 13 bases between. This CDR3 is built from 14 residues. In germline, CDR1 is SEHNR, CDR2 FQNEAQ (reference sequence). In building TCR beta libraries, iRepertoire HTBI primers were used together with Arm-PCR of CDR3 regions. TCRdb analysed the multiplex PCR reads with MiXCR anew, one entry per CDR3 protein. The data show some 340,000 distinct CDR3 sequences, over 9.5% seen once. In this sample, this clonotype turned up many times. The time point was: newly diagnosed GD, antithyroid drugs for less than 3 months. PBMCs provided the RNA from which the TCR library was made. These data also featured in a second study, about T cells in Graves' hyperthyroidism and ophthalmopathy.

The source of this sequence is a woman between 18 and 30 years old with Graves disease. The source was peripheral blood mononuclear cells (PBMCs), collected at new diagnosis, from a patient treated with antithyroid drugs. The rearrangement joins TRBV7-9 to TRBJ1-5, with D unclear. DNA for the CDR3: TGTGCCAGCAGCTGGGCCAGTGAGGGTCAGCCCCAGCATTTT. Encoded protein: CASSWASEGQPQHF.